A single sample gave rise to the 30 T cell receptor beta chains below, sequenced in a study of blood T cell repertoires in COVID-19. Clones were read by immunoSEQ multiplex PCR, and TCRdb kept only the in-frame ones, dropping some. Of under 200,000 clones in the sample, roughly 83% were seen once. Sequences were obtained from peripheral blood. The origin of the receptors is a man aged 18 to 30 with active or convalescent COVID-19.

This chain links TRBV19 with TRBJ1-2; D possibly corresponds to TRBD1 (6 bases). The CDR3 spans 15 residues. The germline gives CDR1 LNHDA, CDR2 SQIVND (reference sequence). Trimming left V 4 bases short and J 4 bases short, with 16 bases between. For the CDR3, the DNA is TGTGCCAGTAGTAGCCGGGACAAATTAGGCTATGGCTACACCTTC. This gives the protein CASSSRDKLGYGYTF.

The J gene is TRBJ1-6, the V gene TRBV19, with 7 bases matching TRBD1. This CDR3 is built from 17 residues. The V gene's germline CDR1 is LNHDA and CDR2 SQIVND (reference sequence). After removal of 3 bases from V and 0 bases from J, the junction contained 5 bases not matched to a gene. In DNA form, the CDR3 reads TGTGCCAGTAGTATGTTGGACAGGAGCTCCTATAATTCACCCCTCCACTTT. This translates into CASSMLDRSSYNSPLHF.

The chain recombines TRBV18 with TRBJ2-1, with TRBD2 matching 9 bases. V was clipped by 1 base and J by 3 bases; unmatched bases: 7. CDR3 length equals 17 residues. Germline-derived CDR1 and CDR2 are KGHSH and LQKENI. The CDR3 here is CASSPLVAGGNYNEQFF. DNA of the CDR3: TGTGCCAGCTCACCACTAGTTGCGGGAGGGAACTACAATGAGCAGTTCTTC.

This sequence joins TRBV9 and TRBJ2-1, with TRBD1 identical over 8 bases. Germline trimming cut 4 bases from V and 4 bases from J; bases unmatched to any gene: 7. The CDR3 contains 15 residues. Per the germline V gene, CDR1 is SGDLS and CDR2 is YYNGEE. Here the CDR3 DNA reads TGTGCCAGCAGCCCGCGACAGGGGACGTACAATGAGCAGTTCTTC. Translation gives CASSPRQGTYNEQFF.

The chain joins TRBV5-4 to TRBJ2-5; 12 positions agree with TRBD2. The CDR3 length is 17 residues. Germline lookup yields CDR1 SGHNT and CDR2 YYREEE (reference sequence). The V segment lost 4 bases and the J segment 0 bases; nucleotides outside the gene matches: 7. This chain's CDR3 is CASSRGLAGTNQETQYF. In nucleotides, the CDR3 is TGTGCCAGCAGCCGCGGACTAGCGGGGACTAACCAAGAGACCCAGTACTTC.

The rearrangement uses TRBV19 and TRBJ2-6; 10 nucleotides agree with TRBD1. This CDR3 region has 19 residues. Trimming at V came to 4 bases and at J to 0 bases, leaving 9 bases not matched to a gene. Germline CDR1 and CDR2: LNHDA and SQIVND (reference sequence). The chain's CDR3 is CASSKRGQGELSGANVLTF. DNA for the CDR3: TGTGCCAGTAGTAAAAGAGGACAGGGGGAACTCTCTGGGGCCAACGTCCTGACTTTC. Full variable domain (outside the CDR3, taken from reference TRBV19 and TRBJ2-6): DGGITQSPKYLFRKEGQNVTLSCEQNLNHDAMYWYRQDPGQGLRLIYYSQIVNDFQKGDIAEGYSVSREKKESFPLTVTSAQKNPTAFYLCASSKRGQGELSGANVLTFGAGSRLTVL.

The V gene is TRBV6-4, the J gene TRBJ1-1; TRBD1 agrees at 8 bases. After removal of 6 bases from V and 3 bases from J, the junction contained 3 bases not matched to a gene. The length of the CDR3 is 13 residues. The germline V gene has CDR1 MRHNA and CDR2 SNTAGT. CDR3 sequence (DNA): TGTGCCAGCAGCAGGGGGCAGGACACTGAAGCTTTCTTT. Translated: CASSRGQDTEAFF.

The CDR3 spells CASRPEGASNEKLFF. The CDR3 nucleotides read TGTGCCAGCAGACCTGAGGGGGCTTCTAATGAAAAACTGTTTTTT. The V gene is TRBV6-2 or TRBV6-3, the J gene TRBJ1-4; 7 nucleotides align to TRBD1. V lost 6 bases to trimming and J lost 3 bases; unmatched junction nucleotides: 7. The germline CDR1 and CDR2 sequences are MNHEY and SVGEGT. There are 15 residues in the CDR3.

This chain uses TRBV19 with TRBJ2-7; 7 nucleotides agree with TRBD1. CDR1 is LNHDA and CDR2 is SQIVND in the germline V gene (reference sequence). The V and J ends lost 7 bases and 0 bases, in that order; junction bases with no gene match: 6. This CDR3 region has 14 residues. The CDR3 protein is CASNPRTGSYEQYF. Written as DNA, the CDR3 is TGTGCCAGTAACCCTAGGACAGGCTCCTACGAGCAGTACTTC.

The CDR3 sequence is CASSLTRDQSSGTDTQYF. The CDR3 DNA sequence: TGCGCCAGCAGTCTAACCCGGGATCAATCTAGTGGGACAGATACGCAGTATTTT. V usage is TRBV10-2 and J usage is TRBJ2-3; D might be TRBD2 (5 bases). Trimming shortened V by 5 bases and J by 3 bases, and 24 bases separated the two germline ends. The CDR3 consists of 18 residues. The germline V gene encodes CDR1 WSHSY and CDR2 SAAADI.

This chain links TRBV5-1 with TRBJ2-1, with 7 bases matching TRBD2. The V segment lost 4 bases and the J segment 3 bases; nucleotides outside the gene matches: 4. The germline V gene encodes CDR1 SGHRS and CDR2 YFSETQ. The CDR3 consists of 14 residues. As DNA, the CDR3 is TGCGCCAGCAGCGTACTAGCGTTCTACAATGAGCAGTTCTTC. Its protein product is CASSVLAFYNEQFF.

The rearrangement joins TRBV5-1 to TRBJ2-1; 7 bases align to TRBD1. With 10 bases clipped from V and 6 bases from J, the junction kept 10 bases outside the gene matches. From germline, CDR1 is SGHRS and CDR2 YFSETQ. CDR3 size: 13 residues. The CDR3 sequence: CAGGQVASNEQFF. The CDR3, as DNA: TGCGCCGGAGGACAGGTGGCTTCCAATGAGCAGTTCTTC.

The chain recombines TRBV6-2 or TRBV6-3 with TRBJ2-7, with TRBD1 as a possible D gene (6 bases). The CDR3 length is 11 residues. V dropped 6 bases and J dropped 7 bases, with 10 bases sitting between them. The germline gives CDR1 MNHEY, CDR2 SVGEGT. The CDR3 region is CASSTGTEQYF. For the CDR3, the DNA is TGTGCCAGCAGCACCGGGACAGAGCAGTACTTC.

V is TRBV7-3 and J is TRBJ1-2, with D perhaps matching TRBD1 (5 bases). The CDR3 loop spans 13 amino acids. Germline assignment: CDR1 SGHTA and CDR2 FQGTGA. Trimming cost V 5 bases and J 4 bases, with 11 bases left between them. The CDR3 DNA is TGTGCCAGCAGCACACAGGAAGGCTATGGCTACACCTTC. Its protein is CASSTQEGYGYTF.

The chain employs TRBV24-1 and TRBJ2-1; 7 positions agree with TRBD1. The CDR3 has 12 residues. Trimming removed 9 bases from V and 10 bases from J; junction bases left unmatched: 8. From germline, CDR1 is KGHDR and CDR2 SFDVKD. DNA of the CDR3: TGTGCCACCTCTTACAGGGGTGAGGAGCAGTTCTTC. Its protein is CATSYRGEEQFF.

In nucleotides, the CDR3 is TGTGCCAGTAGTATCGAGCCCCTAGCGGGGGGTAGCTCCTACAATGAGCAGTTCTTC. Amino acids: CASSIEPLAGGSSYNEQFF. The chain uses TRBV19 and TRBJ2-1; 11 bases match TRBD2. In germline, CDR1 is LNHDA, CDR2 SQIVND (reference sequence). V lost 3 bases, J lost 0 bases, and 10 bases stayed unmatched. The CDR3 is 19 amino acids.

V usage is TRBV28 and J usage is TRBJ2-7; a possible D gene is TRBD2 (6 bases). The length of the CDR3 is 12 residues. Germline values: CDR1 MDHEN, CDR2 SYDVKM. V was pared by 11 bases and J by 0 bases, with 11 bases between. The DNA of the CDR3 is TGTGCCGGAGGGACGTCCTCCTACGAGCAGTACTTC. Encoded protein: CAGGTSSYEQYF.

This clone was recorded only once. The gene calls are TRBV7-8 and TRBJ2-3; possibly TRBD1 for D (5 bases). The CDR3 is 14 amino acids. CDR1 and CDR2 from the germline V gene are SGHVS and FQNEAQ. Trimming took off 1 base at V and 6 bases at J, with 11 bases between the two ends. In DNA, the CDR3 is TGTGCCAGCAGCTTAGACAAAGGGGTGGATACGCAGTATTTT. It encodes CASSLDKGVDTQYF. Variable domain in full (rest from reference TRBV7-8 and TRBJ2-3): GAGVSQSPRYKVAKRGQDVALRCDPISGHVSLFWYQQALGQGPEFLTYFQNEAQLDKSGLPSDRFFAERPEGSVSTLKIQRTQQEDSAVYLCASSLDKGVDTQYFGPGTRLTVL.

J is TRBJ1-3 and V is TRBV6-1; 7 bases map to TRBD1. Losses at the gene ends were 3 bases for V and 0 bases for J; bases not matched to a gene: 5. The V gene's germline CDR1 is MNHNS and CDR2 SASEGT. The CDR3 extends over 16 amino acids. In nucleotides, the CDR3 is TGTGCCAGCAGTGATGTGGGACAGAACTCTGGAAACACCATATATTTT. Protein sequence: CASSDVGQNSGNTIYF.

The chain links TRBV6-2 or TRBV6-3 to TRBJ2-1; 9 positions match TRBD2. The junction had 5 bases not matched to a gene; V was cut back by 2 bases and J by 0 bases. The CDR3 totals 17 residues. Germline CDR1 and CDR2: MNHEY and SVGEGT. The CDR3 DNA follows: TGTGCCAGCAGTTACCCCCTAGCGGGAAGCTCCTACAATGAGCAGTTCTTC. It codes for CASSYPLAGSSYNEQFF.

This clone has just one count. The chain uses TRBV5-4 and TRBJ2-2; tentative D call: TRBD1 (5 bases). Germline lookup yields CDR1 SGHNT and CDR2 YYREEE (reference sequence). This CDR3 contains 15 residues. The ends were cut back, 0 bases at V and 0 bases at J, with 6 bases in the middle. CDR3 in DNA: TGTGCCAGCAGCTTGGTGACAGCGAACACCGGGGAGCTGTTTTTT. Its protein is CASSLVTANTGELFF.

The V and J genes are TRBV28 and TRBJ1-5, with 8 bases identical to TRBD1. CDR3 length equals 16 residues. Germline V gene lookup returns CDR1 MDHEN and CDR2 SYDVKM. The V and J ends lost 5 bases and 4 bases, in that order; junction bases with no gene match: 10. The CDR3 loop reads CASSETGQAFNQPQHF. CDR3 bases: TGTGCCAGCAGTGAAACGGGACAGGCCTTTAATCAGCCCCAGCATTTT.

The chain recombines TRBV10-2 with TRBJ1-1; D is unclear. This CDR3 has 14 amino acids. The V gene lost 3 bases and the J gene lost 3 bases, with 11 bases spanning the gap. In germline, CDR1 is WSHSY, CDR2 SAAADI. The chain's CDR3 is CASSDQNDHTEAFF. CDR3 bases: TGCGCCAGCAGTGATCAGAATGATCACACTGAAGCTTTCTTT.

V and J are TRBV5-1 and TRBJ2-2; TRBD1 matches at 9 bases. This CDR3 is built from 16 residues. Looked up from germline, CDR1 is SGHRS and CDR2 is YFSETQ. Germline trimming cut 0 bases from V and 5 bases from J; bases unmatched to any gene: 5. The CDR3, as DNA: TGCGCCAGCAGCTTGGAACAGGGGGCGCTAACCGGGGAGCTGTTTTTT. This sequence encodes CASSLEQGALTGELFF.

The chain carries TRBV5-6 and TRBJ1-1; D unresolved. The germline gives CDR1 SGHDT, CDR2 YYEEEE. V lost 0 bases and J 3 bases, leaving 12 bases between the germline ends. The CDR3 runs 15 residues. The CDR3, as DNA: TGTGCCAGCAGCTTGGCGCCTCCCCGGGACACTGAAGCTTTCTTT. It codes for CASSLAPPRDTEAFF.

This clone turned up a few times. This chain links TRBV9 with TRBJ2-3; 13 nucleotides agree with TRBD2. V was clipped by 4 bases and J by 6 bases; unmatched bases: 8. Germline CDR1 SGDLS, CDR2 YYNGEE. The CDR3 loop spans 16 amino acids. The CDR3 region is CASSPGTSGMVDTQYF. The CDR3 region has the DNA TGTGCCAGCAGCCCGGGGACTAGCGGGATGGTGGATACGCAGTATTTT.

This clone was seen a few times. V is TRBV27 and J is TRBJ2-1, with D possibly TRBD2 on 5 matching bases. The germline V gene encodes CDR1 MNHEY and CDR2 SMNVEV (reference sequence). This CDR3 is 16 amino acids long. Trimming stripped 4 bases from V and 0 bases from J, with 13 bases between. CDR3: CASSSKTISSYNEQFF. The CDR3 DNA reads TGTGCCAGCAGTTCCAAGACTATTAGCTCCTACAATGAGCAGTTCTTC.

This chain uses TRBV5-1 with TRBJ2-7; no firm D call. This CDR3 is built from 15 residues. Germline V gene lookup returns CDR1 SGHRS and CDR2 YFSETQ. Between the trimmed V and J ends, which lost 0 bases and 2 bases, there was a span of 12 bases. The CDR3 DNA sequence: TGCGCCAGCAGCTTGGATGGCCAGTTAACCTACGAGCAGTACTTC. Its translation is CASSLDGQLTYEQYF.

This chain links TRBV5-1 with TRBJ1-2; D is possibly TRBD1 (5 bases). This CDR3 spans 15 amino acids. The ends were cut back, 4 bases at V and 8 bases at J, with 21 bases in the middle. Germline loops: CDR1 SGHRS, CDR2 YFSETQ. CDR3 nucleotide sequence: TGCGCCAGCAGCCTCGGTATTGACGGCGGGGGAGGCTACACCTTC. This sequence encodes CASSLGIDGGGGYTF.

V gene TRBV11-1 combines with J gene TRBJ1-2, with D hard to call. Germline assignment: CDR1 SGHAT and CDR2 FQDESV (reference sequence). V lost 1 base and J 9 bases, leaving 21 bases between the germline ends. The CDR3 runs 16 residues. The CDR3 protein is CASSLVGSLSENSYTF. Written as DNA, the CDR3 is TGTGCCAGCAGCTTAGTTGGCAGCCTGTCGGAGAATAGCTACACCTTC.